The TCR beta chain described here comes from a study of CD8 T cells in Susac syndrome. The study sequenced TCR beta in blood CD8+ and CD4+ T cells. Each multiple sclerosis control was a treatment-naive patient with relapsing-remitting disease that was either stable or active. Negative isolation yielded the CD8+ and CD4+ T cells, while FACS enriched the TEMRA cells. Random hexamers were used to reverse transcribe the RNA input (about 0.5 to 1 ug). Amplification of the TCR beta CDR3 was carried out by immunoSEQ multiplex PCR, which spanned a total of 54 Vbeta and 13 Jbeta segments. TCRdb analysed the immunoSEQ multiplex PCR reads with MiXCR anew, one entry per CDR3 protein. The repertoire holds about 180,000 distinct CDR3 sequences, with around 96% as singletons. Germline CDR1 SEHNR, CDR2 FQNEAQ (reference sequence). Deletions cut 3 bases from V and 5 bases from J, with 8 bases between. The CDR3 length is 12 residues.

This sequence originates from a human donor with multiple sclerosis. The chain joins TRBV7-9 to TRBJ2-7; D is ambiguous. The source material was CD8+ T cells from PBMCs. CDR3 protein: CASSLKRNEQYF. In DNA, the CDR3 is TGTGCCAGCAGCTTGAAGCGAAACGAGCAGTACTTC.